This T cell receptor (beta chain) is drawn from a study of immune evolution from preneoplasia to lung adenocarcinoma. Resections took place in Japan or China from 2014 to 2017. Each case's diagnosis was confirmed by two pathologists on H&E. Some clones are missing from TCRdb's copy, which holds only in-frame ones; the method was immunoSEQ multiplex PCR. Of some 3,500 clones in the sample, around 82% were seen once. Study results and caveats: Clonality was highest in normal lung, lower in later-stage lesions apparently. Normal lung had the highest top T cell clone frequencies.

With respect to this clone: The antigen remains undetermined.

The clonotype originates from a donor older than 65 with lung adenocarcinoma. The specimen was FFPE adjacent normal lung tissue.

The CDR3 nucleotides read TGTGCCAGCAGTTACTTTGCAGGCTCTGGGGCCAACGTCCTGACTTTC. Translated, it gives CASSYFAGSGANVLTF. The chain joins TRBV6-5 to TRBJ2-6; no reliable D call. The germline gives CDR1 MNHEY, CDR2 SVGAGI. CDR3 length equals 16 residues. Trimming left V 1 base short and J 0 bases short, with 7 bases between.